What follows describes a single T cell receptor beta chain. The record originates from a study of T cell changes during pregnancy in multiple sclerosis. The assay was immunoSEQ multiplex PCR, and TCRdb's table has in-frame clones only and misses some. The table includes about 48,000 clones, around 90% detected once. With 1 base clipped from V and 5 bases from J, the junction kept 6 bases outside the gene matches. This CDR3 is 16 amino acids long. Looked up from germline, CDR1 is LGHNA and CDR2 is YNFKEQ. The sequences come from CD4+ T cells from peripheral blood mononuclear cells, collected in the second trimester of pregnancy. The V call is TRBV4-2, the J call TRBJ1-2; 11 nucleotides align to TRBD1. This clonotype originated in a female donor with multiple sclerosis, enrolled in a pregnancy study. CDR3 protein: CASSQASDRGRYGYTF. The CDR3 region has the DNA TGTGCCAGCAGCCAAGCTTCGGACAGGGGGCGTTATGGCTACACCTTC.